Listed below are T cell receptor beta chains from one sample, sequenced in a study of beta chain features in type 1 diabetes. Repertoires were generated with immunoSEQ multiplex PCR, while TCRdb's copy carries only in-frame clones and drops some. The sample consists of roughly 730,000 clones, around an eighth of them appearing once. Material: naive CD4+ T cells from blood. The receptors were gathered from a man younger than 35 with type 1 diabetes. The CDR3 runs from the conserved cysteine through the conserved F or W. D genes are given only for firm matches. Size is omitted from some rows. Given values are once, few, many or a class for expanded clones.

.,TRBJ2-3,TRBV5-4,.,TGTGCCAGCAGCCCGCCCGGGGGTGGGTACTTTGATACGCAGTATTTT,CASSPPGGGYFDTQYF
.,TRBJ1-1,TRBV18,.,TGTGCCAGCTCACCGGCGGCGAACACTGAAGCTTTCTTT,CASSPAANTEAFF
.,TRBJ2-7,TRBV28,.,TGTGCCAGCAGTTTATCTGGACAGACCTACGAGCAGTACTTC,CASSLSGQTYEQYF
few,TRBJ2-1,TRBV6-6,TRBD1,TGTGCCAGCACCATGAGGGGGCGGATGTGGAATGAGCAGTTCTTC,CASTMRGRMWNEQFF
few,TRBJ2-5,TRBV2,.,TGTGCCAGCAGTGGAGGGGGGGAGACCCAGTACTTC,CASSGGGETQYF
.,TRBJ1-3,TRBV29-1,.,TGCAGCGCCCGGGGTGGTGGAAACACCATATATTTT,CSARGGGNTIYF
.,TRBJ1-2,TRBV25-1,.,TGTGCCAGCACCACAAACTATGGCTACACCTTC,CASTTNYGYTF
.,TRBJ2-1,TRBV6-1,.,TGTGCCAGCAGTGCCCTCCTAGAGCAGTTCTTC,CASSALLEQFF
.,TRBJ1-1,TRBV5-1,.,TGCGCCAGCAGCTTGGAAACAGGGCGGACTGAAGCTTTCTTT,CASSLETGRTEAFF
.,TRBJ2-1,TRBV14,.,TGTGCCAGCAGCCAAGGAGTCGGTGAGCAGTTCTTC,CASSQGVGEQFF
.,TRBJ1-1,TRBV5-4,TRBD1,TGTGCCAGCAGCTCCCGACAGGGCACCACTGAAGCTTTCTTT,CASSSRQGTTEAFF
.,TRBJ2-7,TRBV28,.,TGTGCCAGCAACCCAGGCGGAAGGGACTACGAGCAGTACTTC,CASNPGGRDYEQYF
.,TRBJ2-5,TRBV6-5,.,TGTGCCAGCAGTTATCTCGCCGGGAGCCAAGAGACCCAGTACTTC,CASSYLAGSQETQYF
few,TRBJ2-3,TRBV5-1,.,TGCGCCAGCAGTGTCCCGGGCCACACAGATACGCAGTATTTT,CASSVPGHTDTQYF
.,TRBJ2-7,TRBV7-2,.,TGTGCCAGCAGCTTAGGTCTTAGTTCCTACGAGCAGTACTTC,CASSLGLSSYEQYF
.,TRBJ1-5,TRBV5-6,.,TGTGCCAGCAGCCACAGGTCCCCAAGCAATCAGCCCCAGCATTTT,CASSHRSPSNQPQHF
.,TRBJ1-3,TRBV10-3,TRBD1,TGTGCCATCAGTTGGGACAGCTCTGGAAACACCATATATTTT,CAISWDSSGNTIYF
few,TRBJ1-3,TRBV11-2,.,TGTGCCAGCAGTCGGCCCGGGGCCTCTGGAAACACCATATATTTT,CASSRPGASGNTIYF
.,TRBJ2-7,TRBV7-9,.,TGTGCCAGCAGCTTAGCGATCGAGCAGTACTTC,CASSLAIEQYF
few,TRBJ2-5,TRBV9,.,TGTGCCAGCAGCGTAGGAGGGGGGCAAGAGACCCAGTACTTC,CASSVGGGQETQYF
few,TRBJ2-3,TRBV30,.,TGTGCCTGGAGTCCGGGCGGTAGCACAGATACGCAGTATTTT,CAWSPGGSTDTQYF
.,TRBJ1-2,TRBV9,.,TGTGCCAGCAGCGTAGCGGGGTCCGGCTATGGCTACACCTTC,CASSVAGSGYGYTF
few,TRBJ2-5,TRBV5-1,.,TGCGCCAGCAGCCACTCGAAGGGGCAACGAGAGACCCAGTACTTC,CASSHSKGQRETQYF
few,TRBJ2-1,TRBV30,.,TGTGCCTGGAGTGTCATGGGAGACAATGAGCAGTTCTTC,CAWSVMGDNEQFF
few,TRBJ1-1,TRBV27,.,TGTGCCAGCAGTTTGGTGGGATTGAACACTGAAGCTTTCTTT,CASSLVGLNTEAFF
.,TRBJ2-7,TRBV30,.,TGTGCCTGGAGTGTGGTTGGAGAGCAGTACTTC,CAWSVVGEQYF
.,TRBJ1-4,TRBV7-2,.,TGTGCCAGCAGCCCGGGTCGGTCAACTAATGAAAAACTGTTTTTT,CASSPGRSTNEKLFF
.,TRBJ2-5,TRBV28,.,TGTGCCAGCACCGCAGAAGGGGAGACCCAGTACTTC,CASTAEGETQYF
once,TRBJ2-4,TRBV6-5,.,TGTGCCAGCAGATCAGGGGCGGAAAGAAACATTCAGTACTTC,CASRSGAERNIQYF
few,TRBJ2-3,TRBV30,TRBD2,TGTGCCTGGAGTGCAGCGGGGGATACGCAGTATTTT,CAWSAAGDTQYF
few,TRBJ1-2,TRBV5-6,.,TGTGCCAGCAGCTTTCGTGGGGCTGGCTACACCTTC,CASSFRGAGYTF
few,TRBJ2-7,TRBV10-3,.,TGTGCCATCAGCGGGGTATCCTACGAGCAGTACTTC,CAISGVSYEQYF
few,TRBJ2-7,TRBV29-1,.,TGCAGCGTTCGATCCATCTCCTACGAGCAGTACTTC,CSVRSISYEQYF
.,TRBJ1-1,TRBV7-3,TRBD1,TGTGCCAGCAGCCAACAGGGGGATTTTGGCACTGAAGCTTTCTTT,CASSQQGDFGTEAFF
.,TRBJ2-7,TRBV4-1,.,TGCGCCAGCAGCCCACCTAGGGGGGAATCGACGCAGTACTTC,CASSPPRGESTQYF
.,TRBJ1-2,TRBV9,.,TGTGCCAGCAGCCCGGAGGGGTTTTCATATGGCTACACCTTC,CASSPEGFSYGYTF
.,TRBJ2-3,TRBV27,.,TGTGCCAGCAGTTTAGTCAGCCCTTCTTGGGATACGCAGTATTTT,CASSLVSPSWDTQYF
.,TRBJ2-5,TRBV6-5,TRBD1,TGTGCCAGCAGTTACCGTGGACAGGGGCAAGAGACCCAGTACTTC,CASSYRGQGQETQYF
few,TRBJ2-6,TRBV13,.,TGTGCCAGCAGCTCCTCCTACTACTCTGGGGCCAACGTCCTGACTTTC,CASSSSYYSGANVLTF
.,TRBJ1-2,TRBV15,.,TGTGCCACCAGCAGGGAGAGACACTATGGCTACACCTTC,CATSRERHYGYTF
few,TRBJ1-1,TRBV18,.,TGTGCCAGCTCACCACGGGGGAACACTGAAGCTTTCTTT,CASSPRGNTEAFF
few,TRBJ1-4,TRBV5-1,.,TGCGCCAGCAGCTTGGTAGCAGGGGAGGGTGAAAAACTGTTTTTT,CASSLVAGEGEKLFF
few,TRBJ1-2,TRBV29-1,.,TGCAGCGTTAGGTTTAACTATGGCTACACCTTC,CSVRFNYGYTF
.,TRBJ1-2,TRBV5-1,TRBD1,TGCGCCAGCAGCCCCCGACAGGGGGACGGCTACACCTTC,CASSPRQGDGYTF
few,TRBJ1-2,TRBV30,.,TGTGCCTGGAGTGGGTATTACGAGAGCTACACCTTC,CAWSGYYESYTF
.,TRBJ2-6,TRBV28,.,TGTGCCAGCAGTTCTCCGACAGAGTCTGGGGCCAACGTCCTGACTTTC,CASSSPTESGANVLTF
.,TRBJ2-7,TRBV29-1,.,TGCAGCGCCTGGGGTGGGGTCTTCTACGAGCAGTACTTC,CSAWGGVFYEQYF
.,TRBJ1-2,TRBV2,TRBD1,TGTGCCAGCACCACAGGGGGAGATGGCTACACCTTC,CASTTGGDGYTF
.,TRBJ2-5,TRBV2,.,TGTGCCAGCAGTTTTCTCGGACAGCAAGAGACCCAGTACTTC,CASSFLGQQETQYF
.,TRBJ2-3,TRBV6-5,.,TGTGCCAGCAGTTACTCGGATACGCAGTATTTT,CASSYSDTQYF
.,TRBJ1-3,TRBV30,.,TGTGCCTGGAAGATGGGAAACACCATATATTTT,CAWKMGNTIYF
few,TRBJ1-4,TRBV7-9,.,TGTGCCAGCAGCTTATTGACAGAAAAACTGTTTTTT,CASSLLTEKLFF
.,TRBJ2-5,TRBV2,.,TGTGCCAGCAGTTGGGGAGGCCAACAAGAGACCCAGTACTTC,CASSWGGQQETQYF
.,TRBJ1-2,TRBV6-6,TRBD1,TGTGCCAGCAGTTACTTAACAGGGGCTGTGACCTTC,CASSYLTGAVTF
.,TRBJ1-1,TRBV4-2,.,TGTGCCAGCAGGATATCCCACAGGGAGAACACTGAAGCTTTCTTT,CASRISHRENTEAFF
.,TRBJ2-7,TRBV5-1,TRBD1,TGCGCCAGCAGCCTTGGACAGGGTGAATCGTACTTC,CASSLGQGESYF
few,TRBJ2-5,TRBV28,.,TGTGCCAGCAGTGGGCCCCCTCTCCACGAGACCCAGTACTTC,CASSGPPLHETQYF
.,TRBJ1-4,TRBV11-3,TRBD1,TGTGCCAGCAGCTCCTATTTACAGGGGGCGGATGAAAAACTGTTTTTT,CASSSYLQGADEKLFF
.,TRBJ2-2,TRBV18,.,TGTGCCAGCTCGAAATACACCGGGGAGCTGTTTTTT,CASSKYTGELFF
few,TRBJ2-7,TRBV6-1,.,TGTGCCAGCAGTCAGGGACTTGGAGGAGTTTACGAGCAGTACTTC,CASSQGLGGVYEQYF